This section outlines one T cell receptor (beta chain) sequence together with its context. The target antigen is unknown. This sample is part of a study of CD8+ T cells in alopecia areata. Study at large: Treated patients were dosed with oral tofacitinib, taking 5 to 10 mg twice daily. Tofacitinib ran for 6 to 18 months before 6 months off drug.

General study findings and limits: Patients displayed less clarity in TCR sharing than mice, a finding possibly related to HLA.

CDR1 is PRHDT and CDR2 is FYEKMQ in the germline V gene (reference sequence). The CDR3 totals 12 residues. The V end lost 5 bases, the J end lost 7 bases, and 6 bases lay between the germline ends. It was from alopecia areata patients that lesional scalp punch biopsies and peripheral blood were collected. Investigators isolated RNA and reverse transcribed it into cDNA to act as the sequencing template. Assay used: immunoSEQ multiplex PCR; TCRdb lists only in-frame clones, some missing. The table includes about 170,000 clones, about 72% detected once. The chain is built from TRBV13 and TRBJ1-6; no clear D. The sequencing here drew on CD8+ T cells sorted from blood, taken at week 0. The TCR was taken from a human donor with alopecia areata. CDR3 DNA sequence: TGTGCCAGCAGCGGCGGGAATTCACCCCTCCACTTT. Protein sequence: CASSGGNSPLHF.